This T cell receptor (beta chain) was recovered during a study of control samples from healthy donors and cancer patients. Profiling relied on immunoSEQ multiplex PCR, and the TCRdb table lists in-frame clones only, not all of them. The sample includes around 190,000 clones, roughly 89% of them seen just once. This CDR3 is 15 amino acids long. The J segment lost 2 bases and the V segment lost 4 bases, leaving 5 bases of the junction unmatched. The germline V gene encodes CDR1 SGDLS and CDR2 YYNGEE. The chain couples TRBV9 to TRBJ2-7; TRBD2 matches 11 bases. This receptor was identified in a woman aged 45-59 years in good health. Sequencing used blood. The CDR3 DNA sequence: TGTGCCAGCAGCCCCACTAGCGGGAGTACCTACGAGCAGTACTTC. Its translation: CASSPTSGSTYEQYF.